The 5 T cell receptor beta chains listed next were all sequenced from one sample in a study of blood T cell repertoires in COVID-19. Assay: immunoSEQ multiplex PCR; the TCRdb copy retains only in-frame clones and omits some. The sample contains 290,000 or so clones, more than 85% of which appear only once. Sequencing input: peripheral blood. The receptors originated from a young woman with COVID-19, enrolled during active disease.

The chain links TRBV7-2 to TRBJ2-7; 7 nucleotides align to TRBD2. Germline assignment: CDR1 SGHTA and CDR2 FQGNSA. The ends lost 3 bases at V and 2 bases at J; junction bases unmatched: 4. This CDR3 contains 14 residues. The CDR3 sequence is CASSLLAVTYEQYF. CDR3 nucleotides: TGTGCCAGCAGCTTGCTAGCGGTTACCTACGAGCAGTACTTC.

The CDR3 sequence: CASSQDREETQYF. CDR3 DNA: TGTGCCAGCAGCCAGGACAGAGAAGAGACCCAGTACTTC. The V call is TRBV11-2, the J call TRBJ2-5; a possible D gene is TRBD1 (6 bases). V was trimmed by 5 bases and J by 3 bases, leaving 10 bases between them. Germline CDR1 and CDR2: SGHAT and FQNNGV. The CDR3 is made up of 13 amino acids. The whole variable domain, filled in from reference TRBV11-2 and TRBJ2-5, reads EAGVAQSPRYKIIEKRQSVAFWCNPISGHATLYWYQQILGQGPKLLIQFQNNGVVDDSQLPKDRFSAERLKGVDSTLKIQPAKLEDSAVYLCASSQDREETQYFGPGTRLLVL.

The V call is TRBV6-5, the J call TRBJ1-3; D unresolved. The germline V gene encodes CDR1 MNHEY and CDR2 SVGAGI. V was trimmed by 2 bases and J by 2 bases, leaving 13 bases between them. The CDR3 spans 16 residues. CDR3 residues: CASSYNSMSAGNTIYF. The DNA of the CDR3 is TGTGCCAGCAGTTACAACTCGATGTCGGCTGGAAACACCATATATTTT.

J is TRBJ1-2 and V is TRBV21-1; the D segment call TRBD1 is taken from the table without a DNA check. TRBV21-1 is flagged as a pseudogene. The CDR3 is 17 amino acids. CDR3 sequence (DNA): TGTGCCAGCAGCATCGGGACAGGGGCCCTCCCTGGATATGGCTACACCTTC. This codes for CASSIGTGALPGYGYTF.

The V call is TRBV7-2, the J call TRBJ2-1; TRBD2 agrees at 10 bases. Germline V gene sequence: CDR1 SGHTA, CDR2 FQGNSA. CDR3 size: 16 residues. The V gene end was trimmed by 4 bases and the J gene end by 2 bases; junction bases not matched to a gene: 5. CDR3 DNA sequence: TGTGCCAGCAGCTCCCGGACTAGCGGAACCTACAATGAGCAGTTCTTC. Encoded protein: CASSSRTSGTYNEQFF.